This entry features one T cell receptor beta chain sequence. The antigen is unknown. Generated by immunoSEQ multiplex PCR, the TCRdb table keeps only in-frame clones and is missing some. The sample has around 95,000 clones; around 89% are singletons. Germline loops: CDR1 MGHRA, CDR2 YSYEKL. This CDR3 spans 20 amino acids. The V and J ends lost 2 bases and 0 bases, in that order; junction bases with no gene match: 15. These data originate in a study of T cell responses to AZD1222 COVID-19 vaccine. Study summary: Second-dose schedules of about 4 or about 12 weeks were combined. Study observations and caveats: Once two AZD1222 doses were given, Spike-specific TCR breadth and depth went up. Females made up more of the donors, who were largely white British, and clonal diversity may have come out too low.

This clonotype was sampled from an adult in good health. Specimen: peripheral blood, collected on day 0 of AZD1222 vaccination. This sequence joins TRBV4-1 and TRBJ2-3; TRBD2 matches 9 bases. CDR3 region: CASSQIVASGTNRSTDTQYF. CDR3 bases: TGCGCCAGCAGCCAAATAGTCGCTAGCGGGACGAACAGGAGCACAGATACGCAGTATTTT.